A single sample is the source of the 19 T cell receptor beta chains below, sequenced in a study of cytomegalovirus exposure and HLA in healthy donors. The table came from immunoSEQ multiplex PCR; TCRdb's copy has only in-frame clones and leaves some out. The sample holds roughly 250,000 clones, roughly 90% seen once. Specimen: PBMCs. The receptors were gathered from a woman aged 18-35 years in good health and CMV-seronegative.

The J gene is TRBJ2-1, the V gene TRBV6-1; 11 positions agree with TRBD2. CDR3 size: 16 residues. Germline V gives CDR1 MNHNS, CDR2 SASEGT. V lost 3 bases, J lost 5 bases, and 6 bases stayed unmatched. CDR3 in amino acids: CASSDAGTSGNNEQFF. CDR3 DNA sequence: TGTGCCAGCAGTGATGCGGGGACTAGCGGTAACAATGAGCAGTTCTTC.

V gene TRBV21-1 combines with J gene TRBJ2-7; the table assigns TRBD1, which was not confirmed against the DNA. TRBV21-1 corresponds to a pseudogene. The CDR3 sequence is 14 residues long. CDR3 residues: CASSKGGQLHEQYV. DNA of the CDR3: TGTGCCAGCAGCAAAGGGGGACAGCTCCACGAGCAGTACGTC.

The V and J genes are TRBV30 and TRBJ1-1; 7 nucleotides match TRBD1. V shed 3 bases and J 6 bases; nucleotides not matched to a gene: 7. The CDR3 extends over 13 amino acids. Germline V gives CDR1 GTSNPN, CDR2 SVGIG (reference sequence). The CDR3 DNA reads TGTGCCTGGAGACAGGGGCCTGGGGCTGAAGCTTTCTTT. Its translation: CAWRQGPGAEAFF.

The chain combines TRBV28 with TRBJ1-5, with D perhaps matching TRBD1 (5 bases). Trimming took off 7 bases at V and 6 bases at J, with 28 bases between the two ends. The germline V gene encodes CDR1 MDHEN and CDR2 SYDVKM. This CDR3 is built from 18 residues. CDR3: CASNAISKGRENSQPQHF. The DNA of the CDR3 is TGTGCCAGCAACGCCATAAGTAAGGGGAGGGAGAACAGTCAGCCCCAGCATTTT.

V and J are TRBV19 and TRBJ2-5; D not resolved. V was shortened by 4 bases and J by 1 base, with 7 bases between the two germline ends. CDR1 LNHDA and CDR2 SQIVND come from the germline V gene (reference sequence). The CDR3 has 13 amino acids. CDR3 sequence: CASSTGSQETQYF. In DNA form, the CDR3 reads TGTGCCAGTAGTACCGGGTCCCAAGAGACCCAGTACTTC.

V and J are TRBV18 and TRBJ2-4; 9 positions match TRBD1. The CDR3 is made up of 16 amino acids. The germline gives CDR1 KGHSH, CDR2 LQKENI. Trimming removed 0 bases from V and 3 bases from J; junction bases left unmatched: 3. CDR3 nucleotides: TGTGCCAGCTCACCACCGAGGACAGGGGACAAAAACATTCAGTACTTC. It is translated as CASSPPRTGDKNIQYF.

V is TRBV7-9 and J is TRBJ1-1; 8 bases line up with TRBD1. V dropped 4 bases and J dropped 5; count of bases not matched to a gene: 9. Per the germline V gene, CDR1 is SEHNR and CDR2 is FQNEAQ (reference sequence). The CDR3 is made up of 15 amino acids. The CDR3 region has the DNA TGTGCCAGCAGCTGGACCGACAGGGGTGGGACTGAAGCTTTCTTT. This encodes CASSWTDRGGTEAFF.

The chain combines TRBV28 with TRBJ1-4, with D tentatively TRBD1 (5 bases). The germline V gene encodes CDR1 MDHEN and CDR2 SYDVKM. The CDR3 is made up of 15 amino acids. Trimming removed 6 bases at V and 7 bases at J, with 18 bases between. This CDR3 is CASSSHQGGGEKLFF. CDR3 sequence (DNA): TGTGCCAGCAGCTCCCACCAGGGAGGTGGTGAAAAACTGTTTTTT. The full variable domain, rest sourced from reference TRBV28 and TRBJ1-4, is DVKVTQSSRYLVKRTGEKVFLECVQDMDHENMFWYRQDPGLGLRLIYFSYDVKMKEKGDIPEGYSVSREKKERFSLILESASTNQTSMYLCASSSHQGGGEKLFFGSGTQLSVL.

This chain connects TRBV6-5 to TRBJ1-1; 8 bases align to TRBD1. Germline trimming cut 0 bases from V and 5 bases from J; bases unmatched to any gene: 8. The CDR3 extends over 16 amino acids. Germline-derived CDR1 and CDR2 are MNHEY and SVGAGI. DNA of the CDR3: TGTGCCAGCAGTTACTCAGGTGCAGGGGGCGTAACTGAAGCTTTCTTT. Its protein product is CASSYSGAGGVTEAFF.

V usage is TRBV5-5 and J usage is TRBJ2-7; D remains ambiguous. The CDR3 is 13 residues long. Trimming shortened V by 0 bases and J by 4 bases, and 8 bases separated the two germline ends. Per germline, CDR1 SGHKS and CDR2 YYEKEE (reference sequence). This CDR3 is CASSLAPRYEQYF. As DNA, the CDR3 is TGTGCCAGCAGCTTGGCCCCGAGGTACGAGCAGTACTTC.

The chain is built from TRBV5-1 and TRBJ1-3; possibly TRBD1 for D (5 bases). With 0 bases removed from V and 7 bases from J, the gap between germline ends came to 11 bases. CDR3 length equals 14 residues. Germline assignment: CDR1 SGHRS and CDR2 YFSETQ. CDR3 residues: CASSLAGMANTIYF. The CDR3 coding sequence is TGCGCCAGCAGCTTGGCAGGGATGGCTAACACCATATATTTT.

This sequence joins TRBV10-3 and TRBJ1-2, with 11 bases aligning to TRBD1. Germline-derived CDR1 and CDR2 are ENHRY and SYGVKD. The ends lost 4 bases at V and 6 bases at J; junction bases unmatched: 7. The CDR3 is made up of 15 amino acids. The CDR3 here is CAISGSGGQGDGYTF. Here the CDR3 DNA reads TGTGCCATCAGTGGCTCGGGGGGACAGGGGGATGGCTACACCTTC.

V and J are TRBV6-1 and TRBJ1-4; 7 bases fit TRBD1. Germline assignment: CDR1 MNHNS and CDR2 SASEGT. The junction had 5 bases not matched to a gene; V was cut back by 4 bases and J by 12 bases. The length of the CDR3 is 12 residues. This chain's CDR3 is CASSGLDRELFF. The CDR3 coding sequence is TGTGCCAGCAGTGGCCTCGACAGGGAACTGTTTTTT.

The chain uses TRBV6-1 and TRBJ2-7; TRBD2 agrees at 7 bases. V lost 4 bases and J lost 6; bases outside the gene matches: 12. This CDR3 region has 15 residues. CDR1 and CDR2 (germline): MNHNS, SASEGT. As DNA, the CDR3 is TGTGCCAGCAGTGTAGTGGGGGACTACGTTTCCGAGCAGTACGTC. This encodes CASSVVGDYVSEQYV.

The chain combines TRBV2 with TRBJ2-7; D is unresolved. Trimming took off 6 bases at V and 4 bases at J, with 10 bases between the two ends. Germline-derived CDR1 and CDR2 are SNHLY and FYNNEI. The CDR3 is 12 amino acids. Here the CDR3 reads CASSPAGYEQYV. The CDR3 DNA is TGTGCCAGCAGCCCGGCAGGTTACGAGCAGTACGTC.

The V and J genes are TRBV4-3 and TRBJ1-3; possible D gene TRBD1, 6 bases. V lost 1 base to trimming and J lost 5 bases, with 15 bases between them. This CDR3 comprises 16 residues. Germline V CDR1 and CDR2: LGHNA, YSLEER. In DNA form, the CDR3 reads TGCGCCAGCAGCCAAGGATCTAGGGACACTAGAAACACCATATATTTT. It specifies CASSQGSRDTRNTIYF.

The J gene is TRBJ1-3, the V gene TRBV6-6, with D possibly TRBD1 on 6 matching bases. Deletions cut 0 bases from V and 1 base from J, with 10 bases between. From germline, CDR1 is MNHNY and CDR2 SVGAGI (reference sequence). The CDR3 length is 16 residues. The CDR3 DNA sequence: TGTGCCAGCAGTTACTCACAGGGCCAGTCTGGAAACACCATATATTTT. Its translation is CASSYSQGQSGNTIYF.

The rearrangement uses TRBV2 and TRBJ1-5; D not resolved. Trimming removed 6 bases at V and 2 bases at J, with 5 bases between. Germline values: CDR1 SNHLY, CDR2 FYNNEI. The CDR3 extends over 12 amino acids. The CDR3 region has the DNA TGTGCCAGCAGGCAGGGCAATCAGCCCCAGCATTTT. Its translation is CASRQGNQPQHF.

The chain is built from TRBV6-6 and TRBJ2-5, with 13 bases identical to TRBD2. V lost 5 bases to trimming and J lost 2 bases; unmatched junction nucleotides: 2. CDR1 MNHNY and CDR2 SVGAGI come from the germline V gene (reference sequence). The CDR3 totals 15 residues. The DNA of the CDR3 is TGTGCCAGCAGTCTGGGACTAGCGGGGCAAGAGACCCAGTACTTC. Amino acids: CASSLGLAGQETQYF.